The T cell receptor (beta chain) described here comes from a study of blood T cell repertoires in COVID-19. Study-wide background: Specimens from acute and convalescent COVID-19 originated in the United States, Italy and Spain. Sources were T cells, B-cell-depleted T cells, or PBMCs; the material itself was cDNA or gDNA.

In the source study's methods: By means of reference gene primer amplification, nucleated cell counts were estimated. TCRdb's table, derived via immunoSEQ multiplex PCR, lists solely in-frame clones and lacks some. The DNA gave D and trimming, while V, J and clone size come from that table. The sample has about 46,000 clones; around 84% are singletons. CDR3 length: 15 amino acids. Germline assignment: CDR1 SGHAT and CDR2 FQNNGV. Trimming removed 1 base from V and 3 bases from J; junction bases left unmatched: 1. The rearrangement links TRBV11-2 to TRBJ2-2; 8 bases agree with TRBD1. The sequence derives from a man older than 75 with active COVID-19. Sequencing was performed on peripheral blood. The CDR3 DNA reads as TGTGCCAGCAGCTTAGCGGGACAGGACACCGGGGAGCTGTTTTTT. It codes for CASSLAGQDTGELFF. The variable domain in full, completed from reference TRBV11-2 and TRBJ2-2, reads EAGVAQSPRYKIIEKRQSVAFWCNPISGHATLYWYQQILGQGPKLLIQFQNNGVVDDSQLPKDRFSAERLKGVDSTLKIQPAKLEDSAVYLCASSLAGQDTGELFFGEGSRLTVL.